Given below is one T cell receptor (beta chain) in context. The specificity of this receptor is unknown. Base qualities were left out, and no much larger clone turns up one base away. The CDR1 and CDR2 encoded by the germline V gene are SGHAT and FQNNGV. At the junction V is shortened by 5 bases and J by 0 bases, with 16 bases in between. The CDR3 runs 16 amino acids, cysteine and phenylalanine included. The retained sequence is limited to the CDR3, 48 bases, with the frame set at the first base. One collaborating source in Seattle enrolled patients during active infection and followed them longitudinally through the course of disease. The collaborating institutions used their own protocols to collect whole blood in K2EDTA tubes. Collaborator samples were shipped for TCRbeta analysis as frozen whole blood, isolated PBMCs, or DNA extracted from either sample type. TCRbeta CDR3 regions were amplified from genomic DNA using the immunoSEQ Assay, a bias-controlled multiplex PCR. As for the original processing: The number of nucleated cells in each sample was estimated from the amplification of reference gene primers within the assay. To quantify the absolute abundance of each unique TCRbeta CDR3 rearrangement, sequence reads were collapsed and filtered. For each sample, productive Simpson clonality was calculated by taking the square root of Simpson's diversity index across productive rearrangements. Drawn from immuneACCESS, this table holds only the in-frame rearrangements with V and J called that TCRdb kept. Clones are partly lost; checked studies trace under half to an unresolved V gene and leave the rest unexplained. That table gives V, J and clone size, and the DNA gave D and trimming. The sample includes hundreds of thousands of clones, with roughly nine tenths observed a single time. The top ten constitute around 8% of the sample.

This sample stems from a study of blood T cell repertoires in COVID-19 (dated by TCRdb to 2018 to 2021). Study-level background: Samples covering the acute and convalescent phases of COVID-19 were provided by collaborators in the United States, Italy and Spain. Deeply sampled blood TCRbeta repertoires from subjects exposed to, actively infected with, or recovered from COVID-19 were included in the dataset. Where available, HLA class I and class II types were obtained from metadata supplied by the sample provider rather than from assay-based typing. Sample metadata almost always included a de-identified subject ID, COVID-19 status, age in years and sex. The material from the prospective study consisted of cDNA or gDNA derived from T cells, B-cell-depleted T cells, or PBMCs. The samples were drawn from two sources: the first 160 participants of the ongoing ImmuneRACE study, and 1,254 subjects contributed by 6 global collaborators. The repertoires were released in a freely available public database meant as a resource for research on the immune response to SARS-CoV-2.

Results and caveats for the whole study, not just this receptor: How much clinical and demographic metadata was included differed by source and by participant, and the metadata was provided uncurated.

The sequenced material came from peripheral blood. Here the chain combines TRBV11-2 and TRBJ2-5; the best D guess is TRBD1, with 5 bases matching. This TCR was recovered from a woman in her forties or fifties with COVID-19, enrolled during active disease. The sequence in DNA is TGTGCCAGCAGCCAAACAGGACAACCCGACCAAGAGACCCAGTACTTC. It translates to CASSQTGQPDQETQYF.